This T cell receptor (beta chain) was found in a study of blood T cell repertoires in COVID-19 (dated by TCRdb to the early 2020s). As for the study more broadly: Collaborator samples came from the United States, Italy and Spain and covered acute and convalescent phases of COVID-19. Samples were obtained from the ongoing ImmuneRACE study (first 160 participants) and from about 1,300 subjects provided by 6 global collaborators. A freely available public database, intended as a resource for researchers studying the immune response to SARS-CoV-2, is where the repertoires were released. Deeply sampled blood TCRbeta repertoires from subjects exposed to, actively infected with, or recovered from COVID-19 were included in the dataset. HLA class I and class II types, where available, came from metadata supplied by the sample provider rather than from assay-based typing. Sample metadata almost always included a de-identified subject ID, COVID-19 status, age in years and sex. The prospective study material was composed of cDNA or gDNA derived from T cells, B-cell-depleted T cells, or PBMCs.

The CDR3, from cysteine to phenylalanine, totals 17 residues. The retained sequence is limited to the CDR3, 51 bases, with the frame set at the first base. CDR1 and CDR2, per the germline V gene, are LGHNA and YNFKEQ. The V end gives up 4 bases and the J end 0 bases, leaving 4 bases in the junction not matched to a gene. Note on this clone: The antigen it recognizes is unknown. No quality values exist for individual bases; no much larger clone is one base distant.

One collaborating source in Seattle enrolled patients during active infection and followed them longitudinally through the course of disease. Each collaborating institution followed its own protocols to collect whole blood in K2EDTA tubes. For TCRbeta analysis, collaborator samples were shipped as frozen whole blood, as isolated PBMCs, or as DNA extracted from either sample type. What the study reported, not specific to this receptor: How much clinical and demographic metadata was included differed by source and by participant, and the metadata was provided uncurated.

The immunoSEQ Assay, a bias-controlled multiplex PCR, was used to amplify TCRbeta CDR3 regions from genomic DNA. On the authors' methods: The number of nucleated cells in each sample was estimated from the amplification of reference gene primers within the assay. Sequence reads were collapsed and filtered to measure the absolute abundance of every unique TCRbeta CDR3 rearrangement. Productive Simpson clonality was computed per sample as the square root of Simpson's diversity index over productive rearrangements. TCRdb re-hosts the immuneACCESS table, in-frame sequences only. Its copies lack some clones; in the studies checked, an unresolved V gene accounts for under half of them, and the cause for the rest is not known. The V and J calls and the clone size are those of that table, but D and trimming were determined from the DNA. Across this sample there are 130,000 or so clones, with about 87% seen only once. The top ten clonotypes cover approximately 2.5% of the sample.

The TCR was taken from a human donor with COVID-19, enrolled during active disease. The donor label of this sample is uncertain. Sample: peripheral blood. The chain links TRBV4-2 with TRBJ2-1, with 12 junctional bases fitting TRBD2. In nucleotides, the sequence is TGTGCCAGCAGCCGGACTAGCGGGACCAGCTCCTACAATGAGCAGTTCTTC. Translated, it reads CASSRTSGTSSYNEQFF.